The 10 T cell receptor beta chains presented below share a single source sample, sequenced in a study of response to subunit inactivated influenza vaccine. One entry per CDR3 protein results from TCRdb running MiXCR on the RT-PCR reads. The sample contains a few hundred thousand distinct CDR3 sequences, roughly 22% of which appear only once. Sequencing used PBMCs from blood, obtained about 19 months after vaccination. These receptors were collected from a man between 45 and 75 years old who received an inactivated influenza vaccine.

This clonotype appeared a few times. The rearrangement uses TRBV15 and TRBJ2-5; TRBD1 is a possible D gene (6 bases). The CDR3 spans 12 residues. Germline-derived CDR1 and CDR2 are LNHNV and YYDKDF (reference sequence). V lost 4 bases and J 4 bases, leaving 7 bases between the germline ends. Here the CDR3 reads CATSTTGETQYF. The CDR3 bases are TGTGCCACCAGCACGACAGGAGAGACCCAGTACTTC.

Concerning this clonotype itself: It is likely a read error, because the conserved phenylalanine at the end of the CDR3 is missing. For the CDR3, the DNA is TGTGCCTGGCTGGAGGCAGGGAACTACGAGCAGTACTAC. It specifies CAWLEAGNYEQYY. The chain is built from TRBV30 and TRBJ2-7, with D tentatively TRBD1 or TRBD2 (5 bases each). Germline CDR1 reads GTSNPN; CDR2 reads SVGIG (reference sequence). CDR3 size: 13 residues. V lost 5 bases to trimming and J lost 3 bases, with 14 bases between them.

The chain links TRBV7-9 to TRBJ2-5; the D is unclear. Germline CDR1 and CDR2: SEHNR and FQNEAQ (reference sequence). Trimming cost V 3 bases and J 0 bases, with 5 bases left between them. This CDR3 contains 13 residues. Written as DNA, the CDR3 is TGTGCCAGCAGCTTTCATAACCAAGAGACCCAGTACTTC. This gives the protein CASSFHNQETQYF.

The V gene is TRBV7-9, the J gene TRBJ1-2; D gene ambiguous. The CDR3 runs to 15 residues. Germline V CDR1 and CDR2: SEHNR, FQNEAQ (reference sequence). Trimming pared 0 bases from V and 1 base from J, leaving 9 bases between. The CDR3 region has the DNA TGTGCCAGCAGCTTAGCTTTTGAGGTTAACTATGGCTACACCTTC. Translating gives CASSLAFEVNYGYTF.

This clonotype was counted between two and nine times. This chain uses TRBV4-1 with TRBJ1-6; maybe TRBD1 (5 bases). Germline loops: CDR1 MGHRA, CDR2 YSYEKL. The CDR3 extends over 17 amino acids. The V end lost 4 bases, the J end lost 7 bases, and 20 bases lay between the germline ends. The CDR3 DNA sequence: TGCGCCAGCAGCCGCCTAAACGGGGGAGGTCGAAATTCACCCCTCCACTTT. It codes for CASSRLNGGGRNSPLHF.

The V gene is TRBV29-1, the J gene TRBJ1-3; D is undetermined. The CDR3 covers 15 residues. Germline CDR1 SQVTM, CDR2 ANQGSEA. V was cut by 6 bases and J by 0 bases, with 15 bases left in between. The CDR3 spells CSVAQTATSGNTIYF. In DNA, the CDR3 is TGCAGCGTCGCCCAAACCGCGACCTCTGGAAACACCATATATTTT.

CDR3 residues: CASSPGTGIYNEQFF. The CDR3 coding sequence is TGTGCCAGCTCACCCGGGACAGGTATATACAATGAGCAGTTCTTC. The gene calls are TRBV18 and TRBJ2-1; 8 positions match TRBD1. This CDR3 is built from 15 residues. Trimming at V came to 3 bases and at J to 4 bases, leaving 5 bases not matched to a gene. Germline V CDR1 and CDR2: KGHSH, LQKENI.

The chain combines TRBV20-1 with TRBJ2-3; TRBD2 aligns across 12 bases. The V gene's germline CDR1 is DFQATT and CDR2 SNEGSKA (reference sequence). Trimming at V came to 5 bases and at J to 7 bases, leaving 10 bases not matched to a gene. There are 15 residues in the CDR3. This CDR3 reads CSADGRLAGANTQYF. As DNA, the CDR3 is TGCAGTGCTGACGGGAGACTAGCGGGGGCGAATACGCAGTATTTT.

V gene TRBV7-2 combines with J gene TRBJ2-1; D is perhaps TRBD2 (5 bases). Germline CDR1 is SGHTA and CDR2 is FQGNSA. The CDR3 has 12 amino acids. V was clipped by 5 bases and J by 9 bases, with 11 bases between them. The CDR3 DNA reads TGTGCCAGCAGCCCGAGACTAACTGAGCAGTTCTTC. Translation: CASSPRLTEQFF.

The chain combines TRBV18 with TRBJ2-1; 8 bases fit TRBD2. Germline-derived CDR1 and CDR2 are KGHSH and LQKENI. The CDR3 consists of 16 residues. After removal of 2 bases from V and 3 bases from J, the junction contained 6 bases not matched to a gene. The CDR3 coding sequence is TGTGCCAGCTCACCAGGGCCCGGGAGGGGCTACAATGAGCAGTTCTTC. Protein sequence: CASSPGPGRGYNEQFF.